Presented here are 6 T cell receptor beta chains from one specimen sequenced in a study of blood T cell repertoires in COVID-19. The repertoire was sequenced with immunoSEQ multiplex PCR; TCRdb's copy has only in-frame clones and lacks some. The sample lists around 400,000 clones, 80% to 90% occurring once. Sequences were obtained from peripheral blood. The receptors derive from a woman under 40 with COVID-19, enrolled during active disease.

This rearrangement joins TRBV28 to TRBJ2-1; TRBD2 matches 8 bases. Germline V gene data show CDR1 as MDHEN and CDR2 as SYDVKM. Trimming cost V 4 bases and J 8 bases; bases outside gene matches: 10. This CDR3 region has 15 residues. CDR3 sequence (DNA): TGTGCCAGCAGTTCCGGACTAGCTAGGGGACATGAGCAGTTCTTC. Its translation is CASSSGLARGHEQFF.

This rearrangement joins TRBV2 to TRBJ2-4; no reliable D call. Germline-derived CDR1 and CDR2 are SNHLY and FYNNEI. The CDR3 runs 11 residues. V gave up 5 bases and J gave up 5 bases, with 4 bases separating them. DNA of the CDR3: TGTGCCAGCAGTTCTCAAAACATTCAGTACTTC. It is translated as CASSSQNIQYF.

This clone was seen just once. Other DNA sequences of this sample code for an identical CDR3. V is TRBV4-3 and J is TRBJ1-5; D call uncertain. Trimming took off 0 bases at V and 6 bases at J, with 6 bases between the two ends. CDR1 is LGHNA and CDR2 is YSLEER in the germline V gene. CDR3 length: 13 residues. The CDR3 DNA reads TGCGCCAGCAGCCAAGAGGTGAGTCAGCCCCAGCATTTT. Translation gives CASSQEVSQPQHF.

The chain recombines TRBV3-1 (or the pseudogene TRBV3-2) with TRBJ2-2; 8 bases fit TRBD2. The CDR3 contains 16 residues. V lost 3 bases to trimming and J lost 6 bases; unmatched junction nucleotides: 9. The germline CDR1 and CDR2 sequences are LGHDT and YNNKEL (reference sequence). The CDR3 region is CASSQGTSKGSGELFF. CDR3 DNA: TGTGCCAGCAGCCAGGGGACTAGTAAGGGCTCCGGGGAGCTGTTTTTT.

The chain recombines TRBV28 with TRBJ2-7; D unclear. Trimming pared 6 bases from V and 0 bases from J, leaving 12 bases between. Germline V CDR1 and CDR2: MDHEN, SYDVKM. This CDR3 contains 14 residues. In DNA, the CDR3 is TGTGCCAGCAGACCTACCCACCTCTCCTACGAGCAGTACTTC. It translates to CASRPTHLSYEQYF.

A few counts support this clone. The chain carries TRBV3-1 (or the pseudogene TRBV3-2) and TRBJ1-2; D possibly corresponds to TRBD1 (6 bases). V was shortened by 4 bases and J by 2 bases, with 11 bases between the two germline ends. The length of the CDR3 is 14 residues. Germline V gene lookup returns CDR1 LGHDT and CDR2 YNNKEL (reference sequence). The CDR3 protein is CASSRITGNYGYTF. Written as DNA, the CDR3 is TGTGCCAGCAGCCGAATCACAGGGAACTATGGCTACACCTTC.